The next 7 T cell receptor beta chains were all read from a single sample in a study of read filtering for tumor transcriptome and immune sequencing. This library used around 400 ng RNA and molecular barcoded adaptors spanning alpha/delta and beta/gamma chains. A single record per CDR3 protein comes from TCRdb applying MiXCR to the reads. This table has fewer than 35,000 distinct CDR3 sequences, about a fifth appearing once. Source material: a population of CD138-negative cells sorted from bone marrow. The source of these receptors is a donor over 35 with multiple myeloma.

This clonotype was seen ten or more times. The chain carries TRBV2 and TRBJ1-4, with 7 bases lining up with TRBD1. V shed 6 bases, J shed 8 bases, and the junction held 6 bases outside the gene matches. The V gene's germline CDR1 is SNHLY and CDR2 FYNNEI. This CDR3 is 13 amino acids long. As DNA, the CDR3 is TGTGCCAGCAGAGAACCGGGACAGGAAAAACTGTTTTTT. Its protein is CASREPGQEKLFF.

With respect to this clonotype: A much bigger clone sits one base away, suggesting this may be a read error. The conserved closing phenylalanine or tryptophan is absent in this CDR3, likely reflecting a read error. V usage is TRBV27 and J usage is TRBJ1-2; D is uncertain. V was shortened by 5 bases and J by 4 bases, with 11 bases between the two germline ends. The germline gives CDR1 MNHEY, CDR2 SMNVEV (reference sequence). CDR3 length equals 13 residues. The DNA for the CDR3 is TGTGCCAGCAGTAGTAAGGGTTCCTATGGCTACACCTCC. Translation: CASSSKGSYGYTS.

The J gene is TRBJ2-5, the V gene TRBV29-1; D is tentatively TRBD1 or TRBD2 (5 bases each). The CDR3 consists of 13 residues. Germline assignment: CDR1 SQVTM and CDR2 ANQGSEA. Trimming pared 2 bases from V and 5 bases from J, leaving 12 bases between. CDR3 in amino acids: CSVERTEGETQYF. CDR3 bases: TGCAGCGTTGAACGCACCGAGGGGGAGACCCAGTACTTC.

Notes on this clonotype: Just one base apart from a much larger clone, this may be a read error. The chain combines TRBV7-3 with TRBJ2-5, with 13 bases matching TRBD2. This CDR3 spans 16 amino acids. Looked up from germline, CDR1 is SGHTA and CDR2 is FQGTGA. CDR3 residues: CASSFGLAGAQETQHF. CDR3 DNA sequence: TGTGCCAGCAGCTTCGGACTAGCGGGGGCCCAAGAGACCCAGCACTTC.

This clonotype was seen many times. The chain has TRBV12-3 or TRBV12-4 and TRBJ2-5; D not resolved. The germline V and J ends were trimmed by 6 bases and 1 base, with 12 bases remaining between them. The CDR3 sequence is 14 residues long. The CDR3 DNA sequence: TGTGCCAGCAGCCCACTGATAGCCCAAGAGACCCAGTACTTC. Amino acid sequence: CASSPLIAQETQYF.

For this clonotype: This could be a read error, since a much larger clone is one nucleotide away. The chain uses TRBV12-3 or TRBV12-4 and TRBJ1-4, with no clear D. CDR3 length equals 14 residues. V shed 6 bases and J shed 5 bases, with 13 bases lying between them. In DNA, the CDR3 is TGTGCCAGCAGCTCTGGGGAGGGCAATGAAAAACTGTTTTTT. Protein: CASSSGEGNEKLFF.

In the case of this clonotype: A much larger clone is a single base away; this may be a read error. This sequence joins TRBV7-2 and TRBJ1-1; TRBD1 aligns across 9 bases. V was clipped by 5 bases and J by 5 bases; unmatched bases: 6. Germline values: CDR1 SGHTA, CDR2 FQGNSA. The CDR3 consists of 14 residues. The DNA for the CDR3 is TGTGCCAGCAGCATAGTCGACAGGGGGACTGAAGCTTTCTTT. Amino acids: CASSIVDRGTEAFF.